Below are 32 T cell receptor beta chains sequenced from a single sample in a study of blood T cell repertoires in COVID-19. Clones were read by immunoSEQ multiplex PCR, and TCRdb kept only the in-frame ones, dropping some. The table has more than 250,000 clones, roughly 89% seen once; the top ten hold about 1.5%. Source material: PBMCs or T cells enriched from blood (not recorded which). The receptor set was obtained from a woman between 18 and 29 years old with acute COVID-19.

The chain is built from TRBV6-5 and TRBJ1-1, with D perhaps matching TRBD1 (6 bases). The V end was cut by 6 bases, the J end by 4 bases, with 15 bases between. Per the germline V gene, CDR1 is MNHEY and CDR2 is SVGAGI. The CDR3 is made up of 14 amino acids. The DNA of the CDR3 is TGTGCCAGCAGCTACACAGGGAGGGGCACTGAAGCTTTCTTT. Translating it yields CASSYTGRGTEAFF.

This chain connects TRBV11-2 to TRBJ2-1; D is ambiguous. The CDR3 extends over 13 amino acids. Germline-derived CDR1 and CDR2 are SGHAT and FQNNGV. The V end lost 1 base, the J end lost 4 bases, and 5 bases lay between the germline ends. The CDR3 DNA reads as TGTGCCAGCAGCTTAGGCGAATACAATGAGCAGTTCTTC. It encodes CASSLGEYNEQFF.

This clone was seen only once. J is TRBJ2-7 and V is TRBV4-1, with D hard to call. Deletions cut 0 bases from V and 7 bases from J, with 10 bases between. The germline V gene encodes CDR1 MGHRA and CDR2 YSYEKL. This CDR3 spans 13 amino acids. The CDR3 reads CASSQDPSFEQYF. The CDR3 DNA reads TGCGCCAGCAGCCAAGATCCGAGCTTTGAGCAGTACTTC.

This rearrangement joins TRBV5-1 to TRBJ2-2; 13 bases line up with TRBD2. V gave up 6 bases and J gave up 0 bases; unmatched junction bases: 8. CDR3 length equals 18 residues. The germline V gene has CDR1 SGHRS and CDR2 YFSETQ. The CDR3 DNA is TGCGCCAGCAAGGGCTTTGGACTAGCGGGAGCGAACACCGGGGAGCTGTTTTTT. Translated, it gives CASKGFGLAGANTGELFF.

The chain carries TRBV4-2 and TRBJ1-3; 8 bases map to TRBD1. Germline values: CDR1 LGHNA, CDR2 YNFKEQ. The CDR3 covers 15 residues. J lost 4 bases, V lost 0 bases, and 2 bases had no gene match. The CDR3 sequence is CASSQDPGGGNTIYF. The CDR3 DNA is TGTGCCAGCAGCCAAGATCCAGGGGGCGGAAACACCATATATTTT.

In DNA form, the CDR3 reads TGCGCCAGCAGCTTGGACGGGAGGGCCAGTGAGACCCAGTACTTC. Its translation: CASSLDGRASETQYF. This chain joins TRBV5-1 and TRBJ2-5; 8 bases align to TRBD2. The trim removed 0 bases at V and 5 bases at J, leaving 6 bases unmatched. Looked up from germline, CDR1 is SGHRS and CDR2 is YFSETQ. This CDR3 has 15 amino acids.

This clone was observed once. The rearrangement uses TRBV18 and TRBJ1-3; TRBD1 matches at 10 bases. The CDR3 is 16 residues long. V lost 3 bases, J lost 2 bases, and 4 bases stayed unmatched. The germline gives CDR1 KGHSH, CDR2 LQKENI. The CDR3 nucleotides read TGTGCCAGCTCACCGGTCGACAGGGGGCCTGGAAACACCATATATTTT. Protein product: CASSPVDRGPGNTIYF.

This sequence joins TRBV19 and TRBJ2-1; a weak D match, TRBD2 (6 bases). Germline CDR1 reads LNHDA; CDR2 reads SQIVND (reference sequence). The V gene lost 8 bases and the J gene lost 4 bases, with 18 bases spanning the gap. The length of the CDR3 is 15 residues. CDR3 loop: CASHLGGSFYNEQFF. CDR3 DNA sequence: TGTGCCAGTCACCTTGGAGGGAGTTTTTACAATGAGCAGTTCTTC. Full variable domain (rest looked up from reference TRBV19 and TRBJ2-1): DGGITQSPKYLFRKEGQNVTLSCEQNLNHDAMYWYRQDPGQGLRLIYYSQIVNDFQKGDIAEGYSVSREKKESFPLTVTSAQKNPTAFYLCASHLGGSFYNEQFFGPGTRLTVL.

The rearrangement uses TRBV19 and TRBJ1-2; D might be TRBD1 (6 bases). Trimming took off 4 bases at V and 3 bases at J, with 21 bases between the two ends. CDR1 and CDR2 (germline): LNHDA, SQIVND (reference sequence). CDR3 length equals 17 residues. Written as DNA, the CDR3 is TGTGCCAGTAGTAGAAACGAAAGGGACGGGGGGCACTATGGCTACACCTTC. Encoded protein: CASSRNERDGGHYGYTF.

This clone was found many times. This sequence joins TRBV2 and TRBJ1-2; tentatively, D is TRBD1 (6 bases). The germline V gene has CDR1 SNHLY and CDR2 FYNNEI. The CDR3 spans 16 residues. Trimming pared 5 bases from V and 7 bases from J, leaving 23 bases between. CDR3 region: CASSSVGHQGLRGYTF. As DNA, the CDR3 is TGTGCCAGCAGTTCGGTGGGACACCAGGGCTTACGTGGCTACACCTTC.

The CDR3 sequence: CASSLSPRVGGTQYF. The CDR3 DNA reads TGTGCCAGCAGCTTAAGCCCCAGGGTCGGTGGGACCCAGTACTTC. V usage is TRBV5-6 and J usage is TRBJ2-5; weak D call: TRBD1 (5 bases). The CDR3 consists of 15 residues. Germline V gene data show CDR1 as SGHDT and CDR2 as YYEEEE. V lost 2 bases and J 7 bases, leaving 18 bases between the germline ends.

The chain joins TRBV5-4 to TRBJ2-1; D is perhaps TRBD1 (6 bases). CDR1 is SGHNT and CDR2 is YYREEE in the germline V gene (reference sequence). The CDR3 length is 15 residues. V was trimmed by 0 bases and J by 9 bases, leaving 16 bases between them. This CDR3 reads CASSLEEGVSSEQFF. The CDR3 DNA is TGTGCCAGCAGCTTGGAAGAGGGGGTCTCGAGTGAGCAGTTCTTC.

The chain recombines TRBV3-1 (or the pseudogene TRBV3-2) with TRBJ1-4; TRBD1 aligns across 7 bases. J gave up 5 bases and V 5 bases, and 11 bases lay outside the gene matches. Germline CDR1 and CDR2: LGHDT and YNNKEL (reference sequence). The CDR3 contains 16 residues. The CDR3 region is CASSNKGAGGNEKLFF. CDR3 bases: TGTGCCAGCAGCAACAAGGGGGCAGGAGGGAATGAAAAACTGTTTTTT.

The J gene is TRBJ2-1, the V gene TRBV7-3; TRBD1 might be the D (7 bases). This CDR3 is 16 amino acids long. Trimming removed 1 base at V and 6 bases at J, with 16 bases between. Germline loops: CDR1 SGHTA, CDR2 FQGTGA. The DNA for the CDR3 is TGTGCCAGCAGCTTAAGAGGGGGCTGGGGAGGCAATGAGCAGTTCTTC. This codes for CASSLRGGWGGNEQFF.

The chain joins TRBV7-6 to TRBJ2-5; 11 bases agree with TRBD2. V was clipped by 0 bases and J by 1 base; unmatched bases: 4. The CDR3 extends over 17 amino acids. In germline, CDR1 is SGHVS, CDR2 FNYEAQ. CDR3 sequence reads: CASSLALAGGFQETQYF. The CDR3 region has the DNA TGTGCCAGCAGCTTAGCCCTAGCGGGAGGTTTCCAAGAGACCCAGTACTTC.

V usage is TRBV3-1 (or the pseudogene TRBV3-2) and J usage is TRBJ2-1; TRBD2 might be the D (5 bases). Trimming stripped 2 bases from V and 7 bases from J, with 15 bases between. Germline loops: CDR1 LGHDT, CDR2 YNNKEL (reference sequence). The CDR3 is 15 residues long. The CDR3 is CASSQSDRRTNEQFF. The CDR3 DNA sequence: TGTGCCAGCAGCCAATCAGATCGGAGGACGAATGAGCAGTTCTTC.

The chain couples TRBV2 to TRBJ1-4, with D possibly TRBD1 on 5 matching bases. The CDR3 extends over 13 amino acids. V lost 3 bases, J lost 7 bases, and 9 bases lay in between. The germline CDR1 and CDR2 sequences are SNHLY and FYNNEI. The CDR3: CASSDLRGEKLFF. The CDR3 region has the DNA TGTGCCAGCAGTGATTTAAGGGGTGAAAAACTGTTTTTT.

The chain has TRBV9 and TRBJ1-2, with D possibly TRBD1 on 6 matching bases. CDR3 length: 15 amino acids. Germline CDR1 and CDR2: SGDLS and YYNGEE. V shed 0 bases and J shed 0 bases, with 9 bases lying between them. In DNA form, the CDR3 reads TGTGCCAGCAGCGTAGAATCAGGGGCTAACTATGGCTACACCTTC. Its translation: CASSVESGANYGYTF. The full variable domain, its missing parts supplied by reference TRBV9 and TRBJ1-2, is DSGVTQTPKHLITATGQRVTLRCSPRSGDLSVYWYQQSLDQGLQFLIQYYNGEERAKGNILERFSAQQFPDLHSELNLSSLELGDSALYFCASSVESGANYGYTFGSGTRLTVV.

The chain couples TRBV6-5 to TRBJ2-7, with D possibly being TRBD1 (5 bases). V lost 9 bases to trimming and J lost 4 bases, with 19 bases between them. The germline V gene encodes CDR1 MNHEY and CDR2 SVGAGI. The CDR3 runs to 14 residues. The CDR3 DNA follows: TGTGCCAGTAAGAAGTTAGGGGTAGTGTACGAGCAGTACTTC. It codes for CASKKLGVVYEQYF.

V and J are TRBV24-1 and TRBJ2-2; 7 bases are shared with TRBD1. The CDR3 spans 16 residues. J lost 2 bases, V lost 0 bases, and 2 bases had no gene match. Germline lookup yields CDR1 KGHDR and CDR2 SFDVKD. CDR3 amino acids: CATSDLTGDNTGELFF. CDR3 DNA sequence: TGTGCCACCAGTGATTTGACAGGGGATAACACCGGGGAGCTGTTTTTT.

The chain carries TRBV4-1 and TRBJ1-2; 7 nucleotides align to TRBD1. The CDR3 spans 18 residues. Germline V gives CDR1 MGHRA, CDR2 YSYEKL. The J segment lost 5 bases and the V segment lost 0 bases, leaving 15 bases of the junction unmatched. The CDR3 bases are TGCGCCAGCAGCCAAGAAGTCACAGGGGTATTTGGGGTATATGGCTACACCTTC. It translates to CASSQEVTGVFGVYGYTF.

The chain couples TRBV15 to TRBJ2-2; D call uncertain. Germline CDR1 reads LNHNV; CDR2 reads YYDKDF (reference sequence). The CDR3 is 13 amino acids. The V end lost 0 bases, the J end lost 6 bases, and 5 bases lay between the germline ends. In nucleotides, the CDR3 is TGTGCCACCAGCAGAGATTCTTCCGGGGAGCTGTTTTTT. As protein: CATSRDSSGELFF.

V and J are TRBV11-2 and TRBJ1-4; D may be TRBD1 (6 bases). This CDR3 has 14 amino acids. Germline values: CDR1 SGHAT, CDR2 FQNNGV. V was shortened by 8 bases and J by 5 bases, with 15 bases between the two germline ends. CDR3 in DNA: TGTGCCAGCGGGGCAGGGGTCCTAAATGAAAAACTGTTTTTT. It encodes CASGAGVLNEKLFF.

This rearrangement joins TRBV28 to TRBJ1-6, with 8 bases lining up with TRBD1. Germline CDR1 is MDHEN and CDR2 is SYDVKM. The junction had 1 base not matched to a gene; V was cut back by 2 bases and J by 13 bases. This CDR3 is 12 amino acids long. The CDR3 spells CASSLRTGPLHF. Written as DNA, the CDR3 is TGTGCCAGCAGTTTAAGGACAGGGCCCCTCCACTTT.

As DNA, the CDR3 is TGTGCCAGCAGTGGGGGGGGTTATGGCTACACCTTC. This sequence encodes CASSGGGYGYTF. This chain links TRBV5-4 with TRBJ1-2; a weak D match, TRBD1 (5 bases). V dropped 5 bases and J dropped 5 bases, with 10 bases sitting between them. Per germline, CDR1 SGHNT and CDR2 YYREEE (reference sequence). The CDR3 covers 12 residues.

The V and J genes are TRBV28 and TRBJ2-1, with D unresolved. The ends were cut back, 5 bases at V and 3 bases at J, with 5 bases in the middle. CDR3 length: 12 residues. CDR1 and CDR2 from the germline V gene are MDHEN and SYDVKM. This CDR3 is CASSHYYNEQFF. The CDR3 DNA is TGTGCCAGCAGTCACTACTACAATGAGCAGTTCTTC.

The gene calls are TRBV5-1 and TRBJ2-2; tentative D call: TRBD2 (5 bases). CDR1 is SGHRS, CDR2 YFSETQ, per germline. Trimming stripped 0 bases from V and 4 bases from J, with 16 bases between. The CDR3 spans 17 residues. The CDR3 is CASSLAVAPLVTGELFF. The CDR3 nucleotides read TGCGCCAGCAGCTTGGCCGTAGCGCCTTTGGTCACCGGGGAGCTGTTTTTT.

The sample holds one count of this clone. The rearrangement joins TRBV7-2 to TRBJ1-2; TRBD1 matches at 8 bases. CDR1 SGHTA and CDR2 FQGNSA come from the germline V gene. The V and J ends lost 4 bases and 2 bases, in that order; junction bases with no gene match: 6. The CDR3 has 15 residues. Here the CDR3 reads CASSSIRTGNYGYTF. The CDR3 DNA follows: TGTGCCAGCAGCTCGATCCGGACAGGGAACTATGGCTACACCTTC.

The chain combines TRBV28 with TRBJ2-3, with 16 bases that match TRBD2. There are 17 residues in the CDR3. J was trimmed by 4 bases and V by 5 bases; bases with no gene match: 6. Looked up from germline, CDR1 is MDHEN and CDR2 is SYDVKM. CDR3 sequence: CASSQGTSGRAPDTQYF. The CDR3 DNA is TGTGCCAGCAGTCAAGGGACTAGCGGGAGGGCCCCAGATACGCAGTATTTT.

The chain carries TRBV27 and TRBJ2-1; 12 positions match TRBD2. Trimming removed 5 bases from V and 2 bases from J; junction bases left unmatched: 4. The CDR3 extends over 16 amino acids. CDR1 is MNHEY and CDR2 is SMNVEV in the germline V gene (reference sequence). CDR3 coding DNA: TGTGCCAGCAGTCGAGGACTAGCGGGAACCTACAATGAGCAGTTCTTC. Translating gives CASSRGLAGTYNEQFF.

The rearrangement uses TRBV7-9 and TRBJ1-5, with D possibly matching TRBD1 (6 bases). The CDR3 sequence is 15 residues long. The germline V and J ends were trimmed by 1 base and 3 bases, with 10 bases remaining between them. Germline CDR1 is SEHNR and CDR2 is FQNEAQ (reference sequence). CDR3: CASSLGRGYNQPQHF. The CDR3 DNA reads TGTGCCAGCAGCTTAGGCAGGGGTTACAATCAGCCCCAGCATTTT.

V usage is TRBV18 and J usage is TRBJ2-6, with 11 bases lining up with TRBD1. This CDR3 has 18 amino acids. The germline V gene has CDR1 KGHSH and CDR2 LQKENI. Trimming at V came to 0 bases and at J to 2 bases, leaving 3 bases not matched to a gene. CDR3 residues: CASSPPRTGGTGANVLTF. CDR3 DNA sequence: TGTGCCAGCTCACCACCGAGGACAGGGGGCACTGGGGCCAACGTCCTGACTTTC.